The T cell receptor beta chain described here comes from a study of T cell responses to AZD1222 COVID-19 vaccine. Study as a whole: Pooling of second doses given at about 4 or about 12 weeks was done.

Overall study findings and caveats: Among those given AZD1222, only 5 to 7 were seropositive at baseline.

Concerning this clone itself: Its specificity is unknown.

The method was immunoSEQ multiplex PCR; TCRdb's version includes in-frame clones alone and lacks a portion of them. The data contain approximately 150,000 clones, more than 70% of them singletons. The CDR3 sequence is 14 residues long. The germline V and J ends were trimmed by 2 bases and 5 bases, with 10 bases remaining between them. Germline assignment: CDR1 SGHDN and CDR2 FVKESK. Source: peripheral blood, taken on day 0 of AZD1222 vaccination. The rearrangement uses TRBV14 and TRBJ2-1; D may be TRBD1 (5 bases). This clonotype was sampled from an adult in good health. The CDR3 sequence: CASSQKLGDNEQFF. The CDR3 nucleotides are TGTGCCAGCAGCCAAAAGCTAGGGGACAATGAGCAGTTCTTC.